A single sample gave rise to the 20 T cell receptor beta chains below, sequenced in a study of shared clonotypes between healthy human individuals. Profiling relied on immunoSEQ multiplex PCR, and the TCRdb table lists in-frame clones only, not all of them. This table has 2 million to 2.5 million clones, roughly 90% appearing once. What was sequenced was naive CD4+ T cells from PBMCs. Subset indicated: CD45RA+ positively selected. Receptors were obtained from a man aged 18 to 30 in good health. Some clones in this sample may be carry-over from other donors' samples.

The chain couples TRBV28 to TRBJ1-2, with 10 bases aligning to TRBD1. Germline loops: CDR1 MDHEN, CDR2 SYDVKM. V shed 7 bases and J 4 bases; nucleotides not matched to a gene: 12. The CDR3 sequence is 16 residues long. The CDR3 loop reads CASKTGGPILVYGYTF. In nucleotides, the CDR3 is TGTGCCAGCAAGACAGGGGGCCCCATCTTAGTCTATGGCTACACCTTC.

This clone was recorded only once. This chain links TRBV7-2 with TRBJ2-5; the match to TRBD2 covers 11 bases. The CDR3 consists of 18 residues. V gave up 0 bases and J gave up 5 bases; unmatched junction bases: 11. The germline gives CDR1 SGHTA, CDR2 FQGNSA. CDR3: CASSLARGRLAGQETQYF. The CDR3 DNA reads TGTGCCAGCAGCTTAGCCAGGGGCCGACTAGCGGGACAGGAGACCCAGTACTTC. Together with reference TRBV7-2 and TRBJ2-5, the CDR3 gives the full variable domain: GAGVSQSPSNKVTEKGKDVELRCDPISGHTALYWYRQSLGQGLEFLIYFQGNSAPDKSGLPSDRFSAERTGGSVSTLTIQRTQQEDSAVYLCASSLARGRLAGQETQYFGPGTRLLVL.

This sequence joins TRBV5-1 and TRBJ2-5; 9 positions match TRBD1. Per the germline V gene, CDR1 is SGHRS and CDR2 is YFSETQ. The CDR3 extends over 15 amino acids. J was trimmed by 5 bases and V by 0 bases; bases with no gene match: 5. The CDR3 spells CASSLGQGVGETQYF. CDR3 coding DNA: TGCGCCAGCAGCTTGGGACAGGGGGTCGGGGAGACCCAGTACTTC.

The chain links TRBV5-4 to TRBJ1-1; 7 nucleotides agree with TRBD1. V was clipped by 4 bases and J by 6 bases; unmatched bases: 9. The CDR3 contains 14 residues. In germline, CDR1 is SGHNT, CDR2 YYREEE (reference sequence). In DNA form, the CDR3 reads TGTGCCAGCAGCGCTGGACAGGTTCCCGCTGAAGCTTTCTTT. This codes for CASSAGQVPAEAFF.

This rearrangement joins TRBV11-2 to TRBJ1-1; 7 bases map to TRBD1. V lost 2 bases to trimming and J lost 9 bases; unmatched junction nucleotides: 6. Germline CDR1 is SGHAT and CDR2 is FQNNGV. The CDR3 has 13 residues. The CDR3, as DNA: TGTGCCAGCAGCTTACGCGACAGGGTGAAAGCTTTCTTT. It translates to CASSLRDRVKAFF.

The chain has TRBV19 and TRBJ2-7, with 9 bases matching TRBD2. With V trimmed by 3 bases and J by 3 bases, 6 bases remained unmatched. CDR1 and CDR2 from the germline V gene are LNHDA and SQIVND (reference sequence). The CDR3 has 15 residues. CDR3 sequence reads: CASSMTSGKLYEQYF. The CDR3 DNA follows: TGTGCCAGTAGTATGACTAGCGGTAAACTCTACGAGCAGTACTTC.

On this clone: This sample includes further DNA sequences coding for the same CDR3. This chain links TRBV5-4 with TRBJ2-2; D unclear. V dropped 0 bases and J dropped 6 bases, with 6 bases sitting between them. Germline loops: CDR1 SGHNT, CDR2 YYREEE (reference sequence). The CDR3 is made up of 13 amino acids. The CDR3: CASSLGLPGELFF. In DNA, the CDR3 is TGTGCCAGCAGCTTGGGGCTCCCCGGGGAGCTGTTTTTT.

In regard to this clone: The sample carries other DNA sequences with the same CDR3. CDR3 protein: CASSLEQPQHF. CDR3 sequence (DNA): TGTGCCAGCAGTTTAGAGCAGCCCCAGCATTTT. The genes are TRBV28 and TRBJ1-5; D remains unclear. Trimming cost V 2 bases and J 7 bases, with 3 bases left between them. The CDR3 covers 11 residues. Germline CDR1 reads MDHEN; CDR2 reads SYDVKM.

The chain uses TRBV28 and TRBJ2-7; a possible D gene is TRBD2 (5 bases). The CDR3 is 15 residues long. Trimming removed 8 bases from V and 4 bases from J, with 21 bases in between. Germline CDR1 reads MDHEN; CDR2 reads SYDVKM. This CDR3 is CASLGMERNLYEQYF. The CDR3 bases are TGTGCCAGCCTTGGGATGGAGCGGAACCTTTACGAGCAGTACTTC.

The chain links TRBV4-3 to TRBJ2-3; D is ambiguous. Trimming removed 0 bases at V and 0 bases at J, with 13 bases between. Germline V gene data show CDR1 as LGHNA and CDR2 as YSLEER. The length of the CDR3 is 17 residues. As DNA, the CDR3 is TGCGCCAGCAGCCAAGAAGGTTCGCTAGTTAGCACAGATACGCAGTATTTT. Translating it yields CASSQEGSLVSTDTQYF.

The chain employs TRBV19 and TRBJ1-5; D is ambiguous. Germline CDR1 LNHDA, CDR2 SQIVND (reference sequence). This CDR3 contains 15 residues. Trimming took 5 bases from V and 3 from J, leaving 14 bases between them. CDR3 sequence: CASSPGDTFNQPQHF. CDR3 DNA sequence: TGTGCCAGTAGTCCCGGAGACACGTTCAATCAGCCCCAGCATTTT.

The chain couples TRBV28 to TRBJ1-5; no clear D. Germline lookup yields CDR1 MDHEN and CDR2 SYDVKM. This CDR3 spans 15 amino acids. Trimming stripped 2 bases from V and 2 bases from J, with 10 bases between. The CDR3: CASSLGRVGNQPQHF. For the CDR3, the DNA is TGTGCCAGCAGTTTAGGAAGGGTAGGCAATCAGCCCCAGCATTTT. The entire variable domain, with the rest obtained from reference TRBV28 and TRBJ1-5, is as follows: DVKVTQSSRYLVKRTGEKVFLECVQDMDHENMFWYRQDPGLGLRLIYFSYDVKMKEKGDIPEGYSVSREKKERFSLILESASTNQTSMYLCASSLGRVGNQPQHFGDGTRLSIL.

The V call is TRBV7-3, the J call TRBJ2-1; D is perhaps TRBD1 or TRBD2 (5 bases each). With 1 base removed from V and 4 bases from J, the gap between germline ends came to 14 bases. The length of the CDR3 is 16 residues. Per the germline V gene, CDR1 is SGHTA and CDR2 is FQGTGA. The CDR3 is CASSLSRTRGYNEQFF. The CDR3 DNA reads TGTGCCAGCAGCTTAAGTAGGACGAGGGGTTACAATGAGCAGTTCTTC.

The chain links TRBV5-1 to TRBJ2-5; D remains ambiguous. This CDR3 has 12 residues. Germline CDR1 reads SGHRS; CDR2 reads YFSETQ. V lost 4 bases to trimming and J lost 4 bases, with 8 bases between them. The CDR3, as DNA: TGCGCCAGCAGCGATTGGCCAGAGACCCAGTACTTC. It translates to CASSDWPETQYF.

V and J are TRBV27 and TRBJ1-4; 7 positions agree with TRBD1. The CDR3 extends over 13 amino acids. The V gene's germline CDR1 is MNHEY and CDR2 SMNVEV (reference sequence). The J segment lost 6 bases and the V segment lost 9 bases, leaving 7 bases of the junction unmatched. The CDR3 nucleotides are TGTGCCAGTTCACAGGGGTCGTATGAAAAACTGTTTTTT. Its protein is CASSQGSYEKLFF.

This clone was counted once. This chain links TRBV29-1 with TRBJ2-7; TRBD1 matches 10 bases. This CDR3 region has 14 residues. Germline V lookup: CDR1 SQVTM, CDR2 ANQGSEA. Trimming removed 4 bases from V and 5 bases from J; junction bases left unmatched: 8. DNA of the CDR3: TGCAGCGTTGCCCCGGGACAGGGGATACACGAGCAGTACTTC. Encoded protein: CSVAPGQGIHEQYF.

The chain couples TRBV7-8 to TRBJ1-1, with D perhaps TRBD1 (5 bases). This CDR3 is 14 amino acids long. Trimming pared 0 bases from V and 4 bases from J, leaving 9 bases between. Germline lookup yields CDR1 SGHVS and CDR2 FQNEAQ. As DNA, the CDR3 is TGTGCCAGCAGCTTAGCCAGGGCGAGCACTGAAGCTTTCTTT. This encodes CASSLARASTEAFF. The whole variable domain, filled in from reference TRBV7-8 and TRBJ1-1, reads GAGVSQSPRYKVAKRGQDVALRCDPISGHVSLFWYQQALGQGPEFLTYFQNEAQLDKSGLPSDRFFAERPEGSVSTLKIQRTQQEDSAVYLCASSLARASTEAFFGQGTRLTVV.

V is TRBV5-1 and J is TRBJ2-2; 8 nucleotides agree with TRBD2. Trimming at V came to 2 bases and at J to 1 base, leaving 4 bases not matched to a gene. CDR3 size: 16 residues. Germline lookup yields CDR1 SGHRS and CDR2 YFSETQ. The CDR3 sequence is CASSLLAALNTGELFF. The CDR3 region has the DNA TGCGCCAGCAGCTTACTAGCGGCTCTGAACACCGGGGAGCTGTTTTTT.

V and J are TRBV29-1 and TRBJ2-5; D gene unclear. Gene TRBJ2-7 matches the end of the DNA better, so the J call may be wrong. Germline values: CDR1 SQVTM, CDR2 ANQGSEA. This CDR3 is built from 10 residues. The CDR3 DNA sequence: TGCAGCGTTGGGGAATACGAGCAGTACTTC. Translating gives CSVGEYEQYF.

The V and J genes are TRBV7-2 and TRBJ2-1; maybe TRBD2 (6 bases). The germline V gene encodes CDR1 SGHTA and CDR2 FQGNSA. This CDR3 region has 17 residues. V gave up 6 bases and J gave up 2 bases, with 20 bases separating them. The DNA of the CDR3 is TGTGCCAGCAGGTCTAACCCCCCGGCTAGCGCCTACAATGAGCAGTTCTTC. It translates to CASRSNPPASAYNEQFF. Drawing the rest from reference TRBV7-2 and TRBJ2-1, the complete variable domain is GAGVSQSPSNKVTEKGKDVELRCDPISGHTALYWYRQSLGQGLEFLIYFQGNSAPDKSGLPSDRFSAERTGGSVSTLTIQRTQQEDSAVYLCASRSNPPASAYNEQFFGPGTRLTVL.